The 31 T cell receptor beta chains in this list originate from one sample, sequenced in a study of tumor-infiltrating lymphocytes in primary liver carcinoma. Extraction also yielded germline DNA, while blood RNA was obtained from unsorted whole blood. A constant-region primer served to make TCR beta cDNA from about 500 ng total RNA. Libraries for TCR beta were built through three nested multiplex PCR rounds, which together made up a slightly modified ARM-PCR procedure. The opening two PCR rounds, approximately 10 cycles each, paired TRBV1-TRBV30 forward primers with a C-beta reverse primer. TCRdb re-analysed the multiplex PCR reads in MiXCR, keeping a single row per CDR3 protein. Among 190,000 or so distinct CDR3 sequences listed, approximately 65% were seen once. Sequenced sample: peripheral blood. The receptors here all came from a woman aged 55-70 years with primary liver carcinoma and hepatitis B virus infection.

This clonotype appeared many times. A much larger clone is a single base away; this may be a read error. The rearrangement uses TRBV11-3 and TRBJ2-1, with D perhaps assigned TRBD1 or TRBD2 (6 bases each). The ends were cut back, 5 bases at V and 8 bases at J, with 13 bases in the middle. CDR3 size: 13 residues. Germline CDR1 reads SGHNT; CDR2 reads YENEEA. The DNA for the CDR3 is TGTGCCAGCAGCCCGGACGGGGGCGATGAGCAGTTCTTC. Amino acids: CASSPDGGDEQFF.

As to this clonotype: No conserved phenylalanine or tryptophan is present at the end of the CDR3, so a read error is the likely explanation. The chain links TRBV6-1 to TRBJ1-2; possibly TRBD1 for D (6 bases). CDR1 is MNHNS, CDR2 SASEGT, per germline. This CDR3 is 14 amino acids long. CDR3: CASSRSDSNYGYTI. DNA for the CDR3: TGTGCCAGCAGTCGCTCGGACAGTAACTACGGCTACACCATC.

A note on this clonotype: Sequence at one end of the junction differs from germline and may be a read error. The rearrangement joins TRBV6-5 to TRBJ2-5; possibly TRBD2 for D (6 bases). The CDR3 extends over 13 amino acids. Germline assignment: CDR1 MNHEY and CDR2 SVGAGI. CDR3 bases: TGTGCCAGCAGAAGGGGAGGCCAAGAGACCCATTACTTC. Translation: CASRRGGQETHYF.

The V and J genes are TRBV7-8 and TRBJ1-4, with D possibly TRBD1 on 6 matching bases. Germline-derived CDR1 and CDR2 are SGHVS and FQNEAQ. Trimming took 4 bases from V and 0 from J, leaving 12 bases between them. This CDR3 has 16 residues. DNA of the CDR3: TGTGCCAGCAGCTACAGGGCCTCCGCAACTAATGAAAAACTGTTTTTT. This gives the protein CASSYRASATNEKLFF. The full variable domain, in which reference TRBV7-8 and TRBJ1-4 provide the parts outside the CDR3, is GAGVSQSPRYKVAKRGQDVALRCDPISGHVSLFWYQQALGQGPEFLTYFQNEAQLDKSGLPSDRFFAERPEGSVSTLKIQRTQQEDSAVYLCASSYRASATNEKLFFGSGTQLSVL.

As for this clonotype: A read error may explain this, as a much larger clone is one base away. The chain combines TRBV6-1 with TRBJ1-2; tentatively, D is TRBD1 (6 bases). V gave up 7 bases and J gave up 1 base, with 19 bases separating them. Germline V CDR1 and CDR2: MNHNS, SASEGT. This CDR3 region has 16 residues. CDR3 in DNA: TGTGCCAGCAATATCTCCCCGGGACACCTTAACTATGGCTACACCTTC. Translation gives CASNISPGHLNYGYTF.

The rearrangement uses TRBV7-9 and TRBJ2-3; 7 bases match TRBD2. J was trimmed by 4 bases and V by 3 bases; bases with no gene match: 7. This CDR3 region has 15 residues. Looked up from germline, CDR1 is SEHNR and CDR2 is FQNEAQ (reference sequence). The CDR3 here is CASSFGGSGPDTQYF. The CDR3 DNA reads TGTGCCAGCAGCTTCGGCGGGAGCGGACCAGATACGCAGTATTTT.

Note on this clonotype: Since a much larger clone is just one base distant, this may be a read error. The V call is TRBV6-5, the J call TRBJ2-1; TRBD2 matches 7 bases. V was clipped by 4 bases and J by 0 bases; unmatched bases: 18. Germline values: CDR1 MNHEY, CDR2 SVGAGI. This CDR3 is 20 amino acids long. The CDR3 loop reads CASSSLLVGGPEGSYNEQFF. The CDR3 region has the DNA TGTGCCAGCAGTTCCCTACTAGTGGGAGGGCCGGAGGGCTCCTACAATGAGCAGTTCTTC.

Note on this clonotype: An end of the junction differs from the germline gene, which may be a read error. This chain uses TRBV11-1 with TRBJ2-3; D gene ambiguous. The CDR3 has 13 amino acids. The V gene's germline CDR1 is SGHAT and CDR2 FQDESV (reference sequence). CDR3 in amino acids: CANSWAWTDTQYF. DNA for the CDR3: TGTGCCAACAGCTGGGCGTGGACAGATACGCAGTATTTT.

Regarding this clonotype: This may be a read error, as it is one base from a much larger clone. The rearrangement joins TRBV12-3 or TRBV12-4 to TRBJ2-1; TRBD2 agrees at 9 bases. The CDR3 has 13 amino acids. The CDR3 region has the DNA TGTGTCAGCAGAATGGGGACTAGCACTGAGCAGTTCTTC. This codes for CVSRMGTSTEQFF.

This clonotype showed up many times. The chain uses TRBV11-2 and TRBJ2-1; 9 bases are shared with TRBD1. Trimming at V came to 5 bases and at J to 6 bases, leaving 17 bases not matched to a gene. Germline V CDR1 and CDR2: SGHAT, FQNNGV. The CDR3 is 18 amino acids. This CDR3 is CASSPGTGISRSGNEQFF. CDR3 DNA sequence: TGTGCCAGCAGCCCTGGGACAGGGATCTCAAGGAGCGGCAATGAGCAGTTCTTC.

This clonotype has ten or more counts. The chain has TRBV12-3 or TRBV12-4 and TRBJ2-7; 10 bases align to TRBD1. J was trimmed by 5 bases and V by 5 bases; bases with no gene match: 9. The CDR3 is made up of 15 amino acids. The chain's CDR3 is CASSAIRTGGNEQYF. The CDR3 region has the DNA TGTGCCAGCAGTGCCATCCGGACAGGGGGTAACGAGCAGTACTTC.

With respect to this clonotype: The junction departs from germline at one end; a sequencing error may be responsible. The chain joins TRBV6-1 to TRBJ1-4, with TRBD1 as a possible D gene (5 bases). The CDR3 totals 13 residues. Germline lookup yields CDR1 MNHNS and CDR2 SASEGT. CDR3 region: CAGSVGGGRKLFF. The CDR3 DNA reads TGTGCCGGCAGCGTCGGGGGGGGACGGAAACTGTTTTTT.

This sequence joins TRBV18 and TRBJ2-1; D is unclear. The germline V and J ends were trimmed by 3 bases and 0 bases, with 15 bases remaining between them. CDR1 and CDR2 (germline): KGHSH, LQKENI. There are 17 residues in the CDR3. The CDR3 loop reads CASSPNYSPPSYNEQFF. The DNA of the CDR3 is TGTGCCAGCTCACCTAACTACTCACCTCCCTCCTACAATGAGCAGTTCTTC.

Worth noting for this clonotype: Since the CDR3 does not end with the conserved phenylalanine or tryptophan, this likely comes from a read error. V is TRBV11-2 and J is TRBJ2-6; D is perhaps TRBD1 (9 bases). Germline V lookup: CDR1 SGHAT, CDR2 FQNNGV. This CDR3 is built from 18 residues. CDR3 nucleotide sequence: TGCGCCAGCAGCTTAGCGGGACAGGGTAGCCCTGGGGCCAACGTCCTGACTATC. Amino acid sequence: CASSLAGQGSPGANVLTI.

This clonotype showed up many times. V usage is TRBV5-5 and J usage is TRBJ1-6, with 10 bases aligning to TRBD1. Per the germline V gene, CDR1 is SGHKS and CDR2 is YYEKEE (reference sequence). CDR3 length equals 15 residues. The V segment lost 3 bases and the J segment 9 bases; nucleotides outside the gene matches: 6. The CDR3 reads CASSSSGQGRSPLHF. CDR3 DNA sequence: TGTGCCAGCAGCTCTTCGGGACAGGGGCGTTCACCCCTCCACTTT.

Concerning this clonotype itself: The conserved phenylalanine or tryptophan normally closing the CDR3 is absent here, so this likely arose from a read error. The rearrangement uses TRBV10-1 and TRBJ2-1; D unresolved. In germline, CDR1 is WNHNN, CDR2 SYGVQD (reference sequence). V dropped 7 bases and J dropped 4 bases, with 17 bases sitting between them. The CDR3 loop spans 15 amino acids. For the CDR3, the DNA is TGCGCCAGCACGGTCGGGCGGAACTTTTACAATGAGCAGTTCCTC. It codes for CASTVGRNFYNEQFL.

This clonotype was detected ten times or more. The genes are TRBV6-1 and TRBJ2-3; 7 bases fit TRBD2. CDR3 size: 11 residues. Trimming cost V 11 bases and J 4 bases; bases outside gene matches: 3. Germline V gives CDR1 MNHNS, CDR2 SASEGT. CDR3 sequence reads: CAGREADTQYF. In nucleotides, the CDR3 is TGTGCCGGGAGGGAGGCAGATACGCAGTATTTT.

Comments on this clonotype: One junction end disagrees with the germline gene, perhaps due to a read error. CDR3: CARSTGGGYGYTF. The CDR3 DNA is TGTGCCAGGAGCACTGGGGGCGGGTATGGTTACACCTTC. The rearrangement joins TRBV12-3 or TRBV12-4 to TRBJ1-2; perhaps TRBD1 as D (6 bases). The CDR3 loop spans 13 amino acids.

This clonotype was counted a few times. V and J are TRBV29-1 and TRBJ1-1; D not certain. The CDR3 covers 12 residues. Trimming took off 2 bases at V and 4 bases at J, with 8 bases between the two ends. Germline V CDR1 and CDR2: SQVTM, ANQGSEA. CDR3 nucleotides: TGCAGCGTTGAATCCGGGGTCACTGAAGCTTTCTTT. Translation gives CSVESGVTEAFF.

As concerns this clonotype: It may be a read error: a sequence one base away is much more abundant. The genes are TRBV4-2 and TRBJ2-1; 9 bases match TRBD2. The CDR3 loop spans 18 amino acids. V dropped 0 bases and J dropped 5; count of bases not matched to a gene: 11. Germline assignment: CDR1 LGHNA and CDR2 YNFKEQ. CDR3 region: CASSQDVWGLAPHNEQFF. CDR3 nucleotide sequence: TGTGCCAGCAGCCAAGACGTTTGGGGACTAGCCCCCCACAATGAGCAGTTCTTC.

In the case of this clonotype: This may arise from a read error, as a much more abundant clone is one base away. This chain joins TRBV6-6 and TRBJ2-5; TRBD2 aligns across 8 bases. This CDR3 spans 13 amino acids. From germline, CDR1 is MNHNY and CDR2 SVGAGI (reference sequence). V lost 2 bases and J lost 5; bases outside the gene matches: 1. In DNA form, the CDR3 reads TGTGCCAGCAGTTACCCGGGGGGGGAGACCCAGTACTTC. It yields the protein CASSYPGGETQYF.

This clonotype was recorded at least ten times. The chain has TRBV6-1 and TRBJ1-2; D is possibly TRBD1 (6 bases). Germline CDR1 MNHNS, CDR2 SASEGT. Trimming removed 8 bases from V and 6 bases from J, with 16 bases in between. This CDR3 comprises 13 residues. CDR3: CASRDTGSDGYTF. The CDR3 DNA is TGTGCCAGCCGAGACACAGGGTCGGATGGCTACACCTTC.

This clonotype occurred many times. CDR3 DNA: TGTGCCAGCAGCCACGCCCCGGGACAGGGGAGCTATGGCTACACCTTC. Protein sequence: CASSHAPGQGSYGYTF. The chain combines TRBV6-1 with TRBJ1-2, with 10 nucleotides matching TRBD1. V was pared by 6 bases and J by 4 bases, with 11 bases of the junction left unmatched. The germline V gene encodes CDR1 MNHNS and CDR2 SASEGT. The CDR3 loop spans 16 amino acids.

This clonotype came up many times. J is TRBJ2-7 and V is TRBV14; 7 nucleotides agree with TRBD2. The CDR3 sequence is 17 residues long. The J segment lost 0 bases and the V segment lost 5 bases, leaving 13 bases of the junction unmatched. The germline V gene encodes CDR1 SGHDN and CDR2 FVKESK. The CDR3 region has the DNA TGTGCCAGCAGCACCCGTGGACGCGGGAGTCGCTCCTACGAGCAGTACTTC. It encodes CASSTRGRGSRSYEQYF.

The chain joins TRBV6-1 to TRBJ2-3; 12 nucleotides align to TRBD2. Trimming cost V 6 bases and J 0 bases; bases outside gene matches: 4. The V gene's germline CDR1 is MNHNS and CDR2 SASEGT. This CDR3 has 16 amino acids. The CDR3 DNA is TGTGCCAGCAGGTGGGGGACTAGCGGGAGCACAGATACGCAGTATTTT. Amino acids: CASRWGTSGSTDTQYF.

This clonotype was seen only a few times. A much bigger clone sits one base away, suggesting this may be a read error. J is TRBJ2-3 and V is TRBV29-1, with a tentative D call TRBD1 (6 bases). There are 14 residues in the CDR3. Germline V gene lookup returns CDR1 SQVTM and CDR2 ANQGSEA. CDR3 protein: CSAGFGQRTDAQYF. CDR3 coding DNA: TGCAGCGCGGGGTTCGGACAGCGCACAGATGCGCAGTATTTT.

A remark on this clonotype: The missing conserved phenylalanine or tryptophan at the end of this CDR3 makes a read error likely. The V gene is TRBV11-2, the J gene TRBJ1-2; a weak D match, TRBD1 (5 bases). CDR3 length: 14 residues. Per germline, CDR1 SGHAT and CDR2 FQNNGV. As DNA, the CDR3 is TGTGCCAGCAGCCAACCGGGGCTTGGCTATGGTTACACCATC. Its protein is CASSQPGLGYGYTI.

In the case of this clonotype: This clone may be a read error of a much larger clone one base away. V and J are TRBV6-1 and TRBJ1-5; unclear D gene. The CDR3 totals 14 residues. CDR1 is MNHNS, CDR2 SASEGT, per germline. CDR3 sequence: CASSETGSNRPQHF. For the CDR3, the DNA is TGTGCCAGCAGTGAAACGGGGAGCAATCGGCCCCAGCATTTT.

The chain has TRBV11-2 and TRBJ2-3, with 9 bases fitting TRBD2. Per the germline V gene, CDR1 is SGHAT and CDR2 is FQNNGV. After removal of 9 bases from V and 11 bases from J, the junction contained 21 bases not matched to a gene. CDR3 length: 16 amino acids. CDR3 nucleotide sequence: TGTGCCAGTAGCCATGGTAGCGGGAGTTTGTCAAATAAGCAGTATTTT. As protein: CASSHGSGSLSNKQYF.

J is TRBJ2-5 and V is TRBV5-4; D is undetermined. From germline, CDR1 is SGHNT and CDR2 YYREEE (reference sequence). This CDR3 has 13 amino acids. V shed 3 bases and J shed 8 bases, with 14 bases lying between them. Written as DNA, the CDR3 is TGTGCCAGCAGCTCCGGACCCGACAAAACCCAGTACTTC. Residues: CASSSGPDKTQYF.

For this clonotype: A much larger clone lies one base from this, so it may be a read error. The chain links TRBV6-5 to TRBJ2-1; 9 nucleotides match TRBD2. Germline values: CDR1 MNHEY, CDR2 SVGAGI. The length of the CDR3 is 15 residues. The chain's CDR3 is CASRPGTSSYDEQFF. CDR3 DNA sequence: TGTGCCAGCAGGCCCGGGACTAGCTCCTACGATGAGCAGTTCTTC.